Detailed here is one T cell receptor (beta chain). Its specificity is not known. This record belongs to a study of CD8+ T cells in alopecia areata. Study results and caveats: Lesional scalp displayed greater clonality than normal scalp, most notably in alopecia totalis/universalis. TCR sharing across patients was less clear than in mice, possibly HLA-related. Scalp clonality, along with expanded CD8+ clones among the top 100, was significantly decreased by tofacitinib.

Extraction of RNA preceded its reverse transcription into cDNA, which served as the sequencing template. The assay was immunoSEQ multiplex PCR, and TCRdb's table has in-frame clones only and misses some. This repertoire shows about 120,000 clones, roughly 55% found once; its top ten account for 12%. Treatment indicated: oral pan-JAK inhibitor, 5-10 mg twice daily. The germline gives CDR1 SQVTM, CDR2 ANQGSEA. Trimming pared 4 bases from V and 3 bases from J, leaving 7 bases between. CDR3 length: 12 amino acids. This specimen was CD8+ T cells sorted from blood, taken at week 24, from a patient treated with tofacitinib. This rearrangement joins TRBV29-1 to TRBJ2-1; D is ambiguous. The TCR comes from a human donor with alopecia areata. The CDR3 protein is CSVGVDYNEQFF. CDR3 in DNA: TGCAGCGTTGGGGTAGACTACAATGAGCAGTTCTTC.